This TCR beta chain was recovered during a study of shared clonotypes between healthy human individuals. The CDR3 covers 17 residues. The V segment lost 3 bases and the J segment 1 base; nucleotides outside the gene matches: 7. Germline CDR1 and CDR2: MNHNS and SASEGT. CD45RO negativity and positive selection for CCR7 defined naive CD8 cells, a population that excluded terminally differentiated effector memory CD45RA+ cells. Sequencing used immunoSEQ multiplex PCR; TCRdb keeps in-frame clones, though not all of them. The table lists about 580,000 clones, 95% to 98% of them singletons. The clonotype originates from a man aged 25 to 40 in good health. The genes are TRBV6-1 and TRBJ1-5; 9 positions agree with TRBD1. Sample: naive CD8+ T cells sorted from blood. The CDR3 DNA follows: TGTGCCAGCAGTGATTTCCCTGGACAGGGGAGCAATCAGCCCCAGCATTTT. This gives the protein CASSDFPGQGSNQPQHF.